These T cell receptor beta chains were read from a single sample in a study of cytomegalovirus exposure and HLA in healthy donors. Method: immunoSEQ multiplex PCR; TCRdb's copy keeps in-frame clones and lacks some. The data hold 200,000 to 250,000 clones, with over 75% observed a single time. Sequenced: PBMCs. These receptors were collected from a woman in her 30s in good health and CMV-seronegative. Each CDR3 is given with its conserved first and last residue. A D gene is named only where the DNA matches it firmly. Not all rows give a size; the values are once, few, many and, for expanded clones, a class.

j_call: TRBJ2-7
v_call: TRBV2
clone_size: NA
d_call: TRBD2
cdr3_length: 17
cdr3_nt: TGTGCCAGTCCTCCCTGGGCGGGGGGGGATGGGCCCTACGAGCAGTACTTC
cdr3_aa: CASPPWAGGDGPYEQYF

j_call: TRBJ1-1
v_call: TRBV5-1
clone_size: NA
d_call: NA
cdr3_length: 14
cdr3_nt: TGCGCCAGCAGTGTAACAGCCCCTAACACTGAAGCTTTCTTT
cdr3_aa: CASSVTAPNTEAFF

j_call: TRBJ2-1
v_call: TRBV6-1
clone_size: few
d_call: TRBD2
cdr3_length: 14
cdr3_nt: TGTGCCAGCAGTGAATACGTACTAGCGAATGAGCAGTTCTTC
cdr3_aa: CASSEYVLANEQFF

j_call: TRBJ2-7
v_call: TRBV15
clone_size: NA
d_call: TRBD1
cdr3_length: 16
cdr3_nt: TGTGCCACCAGCAGACCGAGGGGGCTCTGGGACTACGAGCAGTACTTC
cdr3_aa: CATSRPRGLWDYEQYF

j_call: TRBJ2-1
v_call: TRBV18
clone_size: NA
d_call: TRBD2
cdr3_length: 15
cdr3_nt: TGTGCCAGCTCGGAGCGGGGGTACTCCTACAATGAGCAGTTCTTC
cdr3_aa: CASSERGYSYNEQFF

j_call: TRBJ2-2
v_call: TRBV18
clone_size: NA
d_call: NA
cdr3_length: 15
cdr3_nt: TGTGCCAGCTCACCACCGGGTACAGGGAGAGGGGAGCTGTTTTTT
cdr3_aa: CASSPPGTGRGELFF

j_call: TRBJ2-7
v_call: TRBV27
clone_size: NA
d_call: TRBD2
cdr3_length: 13
cdr3_nt: TGTGCCAGCAGTACCCAACTAGCGGGCGAGCAGTACTTC
cdr3_aa: CASSTQLAGEQYF

j_call: TRBJ1-6
v_call: TRBV6-1
clone_size: NA
d_call: NA
cdr3_length: 14
cdr3_nt: TGTGCCAGCAGTGAAGCGCGGACAGCCTCACCCCTCCACTTT
cdr3_aa: CASSEARTASPLHF

j_call: TRBJ1-5
v_call: TRBV11-3
clone_size: few
d_call: NA
cdr3_length: 20
cdr3_nt: TGTGCCAGCAGCGAAGTCCCTGCAGGGGTTTTAATTGATAGCAATCAGCCCCAGCATTTT
cdr3_aa: CASSEVPAGVLIDSNQPQHF

j_call: TRBJ2-3
v_call: TRBV9
clone_size: NA
d_call: TRBD2
cdr3_length: 15
cdr3_nt: TGTGCCAGCAGCTTTCCCAGCGGGGAAGCAGATACGCAGTATTTT
cdr3_aa: CASSFPSGEADTQYF

j_call: TRBJ2-7
v_call: TRBV28
clone_size: NA
d_call: TRBD2
cdr3_length: 13
cdr3_nt: TGTGCCAGCACCCTAGCGGGAGTGTACGAGCAGTACTTC
cdr3_aa: CASTLAGVYEQYF

j_call: TRBJ2-3
v_call: TRBV5-6
clone_size: NA
d_call: TRBD2
cdr3_length: 19
cdr3_nt: TGTGCCAGCAGCTTGGCTAGCGGAGCGGTGTCACTTAGCACAGATACGCAGTATTTT
cdr3_aa: CASSLASGAVSLSTDTQYF

j_call: TRBJ2-7
v_call: TRBV15
clone_size: NA
d_call: NA
cdr3_length: 14
cdr3_nt: TGTGCCACCAGCGGGGACTTGAGCTCCTACGAGCAGTACTTC
cdr3_aa: CATSGDLSSYEQYF

j_call: TRBJ2-7
v_call: TRBV19
clone_size: NA
d_call: TRBD1
cdr3_length: 14
cdr3_nt: TGTGCCAGTAGTATAGCCGGGACAGCTTACGAGCAGTACTTC
cdr3_aa: CASSIAGTAYEQYF

j_call: TRBJ2-3
v_call: TRBV6-6
clone_size: NA
d_call: TRBD1
cdr3_length: 13
cdr3_nt: TGTGCCAGCAAACGGACAGGGACAGATACGCAGTATTTT
cdr3_aa: CASKRTGTDTQYF

j_call: TRBJ2-7
v_call: TRBV14
clone_size: NA
d_call: NA
cdr3_length: 14
cdr3_nt: TGTGCCAGCAGCCAATTTGTGGGCTCCTACGAGCAGTACTTC
cdr3_aa: CASSQFVGSYEQYF

j_call: TRBJ1-2
v_call: TRBV9
clone_size: NA
d_call: TRBD1
cdr3_length: 14
cdr3_nt: TGTGCCAGCAGCGACGGGACAGGTGGGGATGGCTACACCTTC
cdr3_aa: CASSDGTGGDGYTF

j_call: TRBJ2-7
v_call: TRBV4-1
clone_size: NA
d_call: TRBD1
cdr3_length: 14
cdr3_nt: TGCGCCAGCAGCCACAACAGGGGACCCTACGAGCAGTACTTC
cdr3_aa: CASSHNRGPYEQYF

j_call: TRBJ2-2
v_call: TRBV6-5
clone_size: few
d_call: NA
cdr3_length: 15
cdr3_nt: TGTGCCAGCAGTTACGCCGTAAGGGGGACCGGGGAGCTGTTTTTT
cdr3_aa: CASSYAVRGTGELFF

j_call: TRBJ2-5
v_call: TRBV5-6
clone_size: NA
d_call: NA
cdr3_length: 15
cdr3_nt: TGTGCCAGCAGCTTATGGGCTGGAATCCAAGAGACCCAGTACTTC
cdr3_aa: CASSLWAGIQETQYF

j_call: TRBJ1-2
v_call: TRBV9
clone_size: NA
d_call: TRBD1
cdr3_length: 14
cdr3_nt: TGTGCCAGCAGCGTAGCCGGGACAGGGGTCGGCTACACCTTC
cdr3_aa: CASSVAGTGVGYTF

j_call: TRBJ2-7
v_call: TRBV28
clone_size: NA
d_call: NA
cdr3_length: 15
cdr3_nt: TGTGCCAGCAGCTCCCCCCGGACACCCTACTACGAGCAGTACTTC
cdr3_aa: CASSSPRTPYYEQYF

j_call: TRBJ1-5
v_call: TRBV15
clone_size: NA
d_call: NA
cdr3_length: 15
cdr3_nt: TGTGCCACCAGCAGAGAGGTCCAGGGTCATCAGCCCCAGCATTTT
cdr3_aa: CATSREVQGHQPQHF

j_call: TRBJ2-3
v_call: TRBV5-1
clone_size: NA
d_call: NA
cdr3_length: 16
cdr3_nt: TGCGCCAGCAGCTTGGGAGGGAGGCCTAGCACAGATACGCAGTATTTT
cdr3_aa: CASSLGGRPSTDTQYF

j_call: TRBJ1-1
v_call: TRBV5-1
clone_size: NA
d_call: NA
cdr3_length: 13
cdr3_nt: TGCGCCAGCAGCCAACAGGAGAACACTGAAGCTTTCTTT
cdr3_aa: CASSQQENTEAFF

j_call: TRBJ2-6
v_call: TRBV7-9
clone_size: once
d_call: NA
cdr3_length: 15
cdr3_nt: TGTGCCAGCAGCTTATTACAGGCTGGGGCCAACGTCCTGACTTTC
cdr3_aa: CASSLLQAGANVLTF

j_call: TRBJ1-5
v_call: TRBV7-2
clone_size: NA
d_call: NA
cdr3_length: 14
cdr3_nt: TGTGCCAGCAGCTTAGGACAGAGCAATCAGCCCCAGCATTTT
cdr3_aa: CASSLGQSNQPQHF

j_call: TRBJ2-3
v_call: TRBV5-1
clone_size: NA
d_call: TRBD2
cdr3_length: 15
cdr3_nt: TGCGCCAGCTGTCAACTAGCGGGAGTAGCAGATACGCAGTATTTT
cdr3_aa: CASCQLAGVADTQYF

j_call: TRBJ1-1
v_call: TRBV27
clone_size: NA
d_call: NA
cdr3_length: 13
cdr3_nt: TGTGCCAGCCAGGACTACCCGAACACTGAAGCTTTCTTT
cdr3_aa: CASQDYPNTEAFF

j_call: TRBJ2-5
v_call: TRBV15
clone_size: NA
d_call: NA
cdr3_length: 12
cdr3_nt: TGTGCCACCGCTCGTAGAGGAGAGACCCAGTACTTC
cdr3_aa: CATARRGETQYF

j_call: TRBJ1-6
v_call: TRBV2
clone_size: NA
d_call: TRBD1
cdr3_length: 14
cdr3_nt: TGTGCCAGCAGCGCTGACAGGGAAATTAAGCCCCTCCACTTT
cdr3_aa: CASSADREIKPLHF

j_call: TRBJ1-1
v_call: TRBV5-1
clone_size: NA
d_call: TRBD1
cdr3_length: 17
cdr3_nt: TGCGCCAGCAGCTTGGCCCACGAGGACAGGGGGCTGGCTGAAGCTTTCTTT
cdr3_aa: CASSLAHEDRGLAEAFF

j_call: TRBJ1-2
v_call: TRBV30
clone_size: NA
d_call: NA
cdr3_length: 11
cdr3_nt: TGTGCCTGGAAGAACAGCTATGGCTACACCTTC
cdr3_aa: CAWKNSYGYTF

j_call: TRBJ2-3
v_call: TRBV7-2
clone_size: NA
d_call: TRBD2
cdr3_length: 15
cdr3_nt: TGTGCCAGCAGCGGGACTAGCGGATTCACAGATACGCAGTATTTT
cdr3_aa: CASSGTSGFTDTQYF

j_call: TRBJ2-5
v_call: TRBV30
clone_size: NA
d_call: TRBD2
cdr3_length: 14
cdr3_nt: TGTGCCCACTCTAGCGGGGGGGCGGGAGAGACCCAGTACTTC
cdr3_aa: CAHSSGGAGETQYF

j_call: TRBJ1-4
v_call: TRBV5-4
clone_size: NA
d_call: NA
cdr3_length: 15
cdr3_nt: TGTGCCAGCAGCGCTAGACAGTCTCCTAATGAAAAACTGTTTTTT
cdr3_aa: CASSARQSPNEKLFF

j_call: TRBJ1-1
v_call: TRBV12-5
clone_size: NA
d_call: NA
cdr3_length: 15
cdr3_nt: TGTGCTAGTGGTTTACCCGCCGACAGGAACACTGAAGCTTTCTTT
cdr3_aa: CASGLPADRNTEAFF

j_call: TRBJ2-2
v_call: TRBV5-8
clone_size: NA
d_call: NA
cdr3_length: 15
cdr3_nt: TGTGCCAGCAGCTTTCTTGACAGCAACACCGGGGAGCTGTTTTTT
cdr3_aa: CASSFLDSNTGELFF

j_call: TRBJ1-1
v_call: TRBV7-2
clone_size: NA
d_call: TRBD1
cdr3_length: 15
cdr3_nt: TGTGCCAGCAGCCTGTTAGGGACAGAGAACACTGAAGCTTTCTTT
cdr3_aa: CASSLLGTENTEAFF

j_call: TRBJ2-3
v_call: TRBV28
clone_size: NA
d_call: NA
cdr3_length: 12
cdr3_nt: TGTGCCAGCAGTCTCCTCTCAGATACGCAGTATTTT
cdr3_aa: CASSLLSDTQYF

j_call: TRBJ2-4
v_call: TRBV5-1
clone_size: NA
d_call: TRBD1
cdr3_length: 15
cdr3_nt: TGCGCCAGCAGCCTGACAGGGGGAGGTCGGAACATTCAGTACTTC
cdr3_aa: CASSLTGGGRNIQYF

j_call: TRBJ2-7
v_call: TRBV19
clone_size: NA
d_call: TRBD2
cdr3_length: 14
cdr3_nt: TGTGCCAGTAGTATAACTAGCGGGGGCTACGAGCAGTACTTC
cdr3_aa: CASSITSGGYEQYF

j_call: TRBJ2-7
v_call: TRBV6-6
clone_size: NA
d_call: NA
cdr3_length: 14
cdr3_nt: TGTGCCAGCAGTTCCGGGACACTCACCTACGAGCAGTACTTC
cdr3_aa: CASSSGTLTYEQYF

j_call: TRBJ2-1
v_call: TRBV7-6
clone_size: NA
d_call: TRBD2
cdr3_length: 16
cdr3_nt: TGTGCCAGCAGCCGAAAGCGGGGGAGCTCCTACAATGAGCAGTTCTTC
cdr3_aa: CASSRKRGSSYNEQFF

j_call: TRBJ1-5
v_call: TRBV5-1
clone_size: NA
d_call: NA
cdr3_length: 16
cdr3_nt: TGCGCCAGCAGCTTAGGAGACAGTCTCTCCGATCAGCCCCAGCATTTT
cdr3_aa: CASSLGDSLSDQPQHF

j_call: TRBJ1-3
v_call: TRBV19
clone_size: NA
d_call: NA
cdr3_length: 15
cdr3_nt: TGTGCCAGTAGTATGGCCCCGTCCTCTGGAAACACCATATATTTT
cdr3_aa: CASSMAPSSGNTIYF

j_call: TRBJ1-1
v_call: TRBV6-1
clone_size: NA
d_call: NA
cdr3_length: 11
cdr3_nt: TGTGCCAGCATACGGGGAACTGAAGCTTTCTTT
cdr3_aa: CASIRGTEAFF

j_call: TRBJ1-6
v_call: TRBV5-1
clone_size: NA
d_call: NA
cdr3_length: 17
cdr3_nt: TGCGCCAGCAGCACCGAACAAGGCGGTGCGAGTAATTCACCCCTCCACTTT
cdr3_aa: CASSTEQGGASNSPLHF

j_call: TRBJ1-5
v_call: TRBV30
clone_size: NA
d_call: NA
cdr3_length: 12
cdr3_nt: TGTGCCTGGAGTTCGAGGAGGGTTTTCCCCCTCTTT
cdr3_aa: CAWSSRRVFPLF

j_call: TRBJ2-7
v_call: TRBV5-1
clone_size: NA
d_call: NA
cdr3_length: 13
cdr3_nt: TGCGCCAGCAGCTTGGTTCCATCCTACGAGCAGTACTTC
cdr3_aa: CASSLVPSYEQYF

j_call: TRBJ2-1
v_call: TRBV4-1
clone_size: once
d_call: TRBD1
cdr3_length: 15
cdr3_nt: TGCGCCAGCAGCTACCGGGACAGGGGCCACAATGAGCAGTTCTTC
cdr3_aa: CASSYRDRGHNEQFF

j_call: TRBJ2-7
v_call: TRBV4-2
clone_size: NA
d_call: TRBD2
cdr3_length: 16
cdr3_nt: TGTGCCAGCAGCGACCCGGGACTAGCGGGGCCCTACGAGCAGTACTTC
cdr3_aa: CASSDPGLAGPYEQYF

j_call: TRBJ2-5
v_call: TRBV4-2
clone_size: NA
d_call: NA
cdr3_length: 13
cdr3_nt: TGTGCCAGCAGCCAAGGCCTCCGGGAGACCCAGTACTTC
cdr3_aa: CASSQGLRETQYF

j_call: TRBJ2-2
v_call: TRBV11-2
clone_size: NA
d_call: TRBD2
cdr3_length: 17
cdr3_nt: TGTGCCAGCAGCTTAGTGGCGGGAGGGCCCTACACCGGGGAGCTGTTTTTT
cdr3_aa: CASSLVAGGPYTGELFF